Shown below are 16 T cell receptor beta chains from a single sample sequenced in a study of molecular identifiers for immune sequencing clone quantification. TCRdb reprocessed the PCR reads via MiXCR and lists one record per CDR3 protein. In the table there are 35,000 or so distinct CDR3 sequences, about 20% of which are singletons. The specimen sequenced was naive CD8+ T cells from blood, with Jurkat cell RNA spiked in. Subset noted: FACS-sorted CD8+CD4-CCR7+CD45RA+ naive T cells. These receptors were taken from a human donor in good health. Some libraries in this study had Jurkat cell RNA spiked in.

As regards this clonotype: A read error is possible here, since a much larger clone lies one base away. The chain is built from TRBV6-6 and TRBJ2-7; no firm D call. CDR3 size: 12 residues. Germline values: CDR1 MNHNY, CDR2 SVGAGI (reference sequence). The CDR3 DNA follows: TGTGCCAGCAGTTACGGAACTTACGAGCGGTACTTC. Translating gives CASSYGTYERYF.

This clonotype was counted many times. The chain is built from TRBV7-9 and TRBJ2-5; weak D call: TRBD2 (5 bases). V was cut by 5 bases and J by 2 bases, with 15 bases left in between. Per the germline V gene, CDR1 is SEHNR and CDR2 is FQNEAQ (reference sequence). CDR3 size: 15 residues. The CDR3 spells CASSKTQRSQETQYF. The CDR3 coding sequence is TGTGCCAGCAGCAAAACCCAGCGGTCACAAGAGACCCAGTACTTC.

This clonotype was seen ten or more times. The chain recombines TRBV10-3 with TRBJ2-7; 8 nucleotides line up with TRBD1. The germline V gene has CDR1 ENHRY and CDR2 SYGVKD. The CDR3 is 15 amino acids. With V trimmed by 0 bases and J by 2 bases, 3 bases remained unmatched. CDR3 residues: CAISESHRGAYEQYF. In DNA form, the CDR3 reads TGTGCCATCAGTGAGTCGCACAGGGGGGCCTACGAGCAGTACTTC.

The CDR3 sequence: CASSPTGTGGGETQYF. The CDR3 DNA is TGTGCCAGCAGCCCAACCGGGACAGGGGGCGGAGAGACCCAGTACTTC. The rearrangement joins TRBV3-1 to TRBJ2-5; 12 positions agree with TRBD1. Germline CDR1 LGHDT, CDR2 YNNKEL (reference sequence). This CDR3 contains 16 residues. V shed 4 bases and J 4 bases; nucleotides not matched to a gene: 7.

This clonotype was seen ten or more times. This chain uses TRBV9 with TRBJ1-4; D ambiguous. Trimming left V 0 bases short and J 0 bases short, with 6 bases between. Germline loops: CDR1 SGDLS, CDR2 YYNGEE. The CDR3 is made up of 15 amino acids. As DNA, the CDR3 is TGTGCCAGCAGCGTAGAGGGTTCAACTAATGAAAAACTGTTTTTT. Amino acid sequence: CASSVEGSTNEKLFF.

The J gene is TRBJ2-1, the V gene TRBV6-2 or TRBV6-3, with D maybe TRBD2 (6 bases). This CDR3 spans 13 amino acids. Germline V gives CDR1 MNHEY, CDR2 SVGEGT. Trimming pared 2 bases from V and 9 bases from J, leaving 11 bases between. The CDR3 sequence: CASSYPTSGEQFF. The DNA for the CDR3 is TGTGCCAGCAGTTACCCGACTAGTGGTGAGCAGTTCTTC.

Ten or more counts support this clonotype. The rearrangement uses TRBV20-1 and TRBJ2-3, with TRBD2 identical over 15 bases. The germline V gene has CDR1 DFQATT and CDR2 SNEGSKA (reference sequence). CDR3 size: 16 residues. V gave up 6 bases and J gave up 2 bases; unmatched junction bases: 6. CDR3 DNA: TGCAGTGCGGGACTAGCGGGGGGCTACGTCACAGATACGCAGTATTTT. This translates into CSAGLAGGYVTDTQYF.

The chain couples TRBV12-3 or TRBV12-4 to TRBJ2-1; no clear D. V was clipped by 3 bases and J by 0 bases, with 9 bases between them. CDR3 size: 15 residues. CDR3 in amino acids: CASSFNSSSYNEQFF. The DNA for the CDR3 is TGTGCCAGCAGTTTCAACTCTAGCTCCTACAATGAGCAGTTCTTC.

To note about this clonotype: This may arise from a read error, as a much more abundant clone is one base away. The chain joins TRBV7-8 to TRBJ2-7; the D gene could be TRBD1 or TRBD2 (5 bases each). From germline, CDR1 is SGHVS and CDR2 FQNEAQ. The CDR3 contains 15 residues. Trimming left V 8 bases short and J 2 bases short, with 19 bases between. CDR3 loop: CASGGYRFGAYEQYF. In DNA form, the CDR3 reads TGTGCCAGCGGTGGATACAGGTTCGGGGCCTACGAGCAGTACTTC.

Details on this clonotype: A much larger clone lies a single base off, so this may be a read error. This chain links TRBV7-9 with TRBJ2-3; possibly TRBD1 or TRBD2 for D (5 bases each). Between the trimmed V and J ends, which lost 5 bases and 2 bases, there was a span of 17 bases. This CDR3 spans 16 amino acids. Germline lookup yields CDR1 SEHNR and CDR2 FQNEAQ (reference sequence). CDR3 protein: CASSHGAGPLTDTQYF. The CDR3 DNA follows: TGTGCCAGCAGCCACGGGGCGGGCCCACTCACAGATACGCAGTATTTT.

Turning to this clonotype: One base away lies a much larger clone, so this may be a sequencing read error. V and J are TRBV19 and TRBJ2-3; D might be TRBD2 (5 bases). Germline V gene lookup returns CDR1 LNHDA and CDR2 SQIVND (reference sequence). CDR3 size: 15 residues. The CDR3 DNA reads as TGTGCCAGTAGTATAGAGGGAGACCCCGCAGATACGCGGTATTTT. It translates to CASSIEGDPADTRYF.

This clonotype was observed many times. V usage is TRBV19 and J usage is TRBJ2-3, with 12 bases that match TRBD2. V lost 10 bases, J lost 3 bases, and 2 bases stayed unmatched. The CDR3 consists of 13 residues. CDR1 and CDR2 (germline): LNHDA, SQIVND (reference sequence). CDR3 residues: CATGTSGTDTQYF. The CDR3 nucleotides read TGTGCCACTGGGACTAGCGGGACAGATACGCAGTATTTT.

In this sample, this clonotype turned up once. Given the absence of the conserved phenylalanine or tryptophan at the CDR3 end, a read error is likely. No DNA is shown, since the ends of the CDR3 on it are uncertain; the CDR3 is the one TCRdb lists. J is TRBJ2-3 and V is TRBV2; TRBD2, the table's D call, was not compared with the DNA. Germline V gene sequence: CDR1 SNHLY, CDR2 FYNNEI. The CDR3 is 17 residues long, counting both termini. CDR3 sequence: CASSEGGLAGFTDTRYL.

This clonotype has at least ten counts. V is TRBV6-6 and J is TRBJ2-4; a weak D match, TRBD2 (6 bases). The germline CDR1 and CDR2 sequences are MNHNY and SVGAGI (reference sequence). V lost 2 bases and J lost 2, with 10 bases in between. There are 15 residues in the CDR3. As DNA, the CDR3 is TGTGCCAGCAGTTACCCGGGGGATTCCAAAAACATTCAGTACTTC. Translating gives CASSYPGDSKNIQYF.

This clonotype was detected ten times or more. The chain employs TRBV20-1 and TRBJ1-1; the D is unclear. Germline CDR1 DFQATT, CDR2 SNEGSKA (reference sequence). The CDR3 spans 13 residues. V dropped 4 bases and J dropped 4 bases, with 13 bases sitting between them. CDR3 coding DNA: TGCAGTGCTACCCGGGTTTACGGCACTGAAGCTTTCTTT. Translated, it gives CSATRVYGTEAFF.

A note on this clonotype: This may arise from a read error, as a much more abundant clone is one base away. Because it lacks the conserved phenylalanine or tryptophan at the end, this CDR3 is likely a read error. V usage is TRBV7-2 and J usage is TRBJ2-5; the match to TRBD2 covers 10 bases. Germline assignment: CDR1 SGHTA and CDR2 FQGNSA. V trimming: 4 bases; J trimming: 2 bases; junction bases outside the gene matches: 1. The CDR3 sequence is 14 residues long. CDR3 loop: CASSSAGGQETQYL. CDR3 bases: TGTGCCAGCAGCTCAGCGGGAGGGCAAGAGACCCAGTACCTC.